This passage covers 18 T cell receptor beta chains from one sample sequenced in a study of blood T cells in healthy people across ages. The use of a sample-barcoded 5' primer and a J-beta primer mix characterized a second PCR of roughly 6 to 11 cycles. TCRdb reprocessed the 5' RACE reads via MiXCR and lists one record per CDR3 protein. The sample shows around 1,000,000 distinct CDR3 sequences, about 23% of them seen only once. These data were also filed under a second study, of T cells of mothers and their children.

Sequenced sample: blood. These receptors were taken from a girl aged 2-10 years in good health.

V gene TRBV29-1 combines with J gene TRBJ2-1; D perhaps matches TRBD2 (6 bases). V was trimmed by 6 bases and J by 3 bases, leaving 9 bases between them. The CDR3 sequence is 12 residues long. In germline, CDR1 is SQVTM, CDR2 ANQGSEA. CDR3 sequence (DNA): TGCAGCGTCCGACTAGGCTACAATGAGCAGTTCTTC. Translated: CSVRLGYNEQFF.

The rearrangement joins TRBV12-3 or TRBV12-4 to TRBJ2-5, with D unresolved. V lost 3 bases and J 5 bases, leaving 10 bases between the germline ends. The CDR3 runs 13 residues. The CDR3 sequence: CASSFARVETQYF. DNA of the CDR3: TGTGCCAGCAGTTTCGCTAGGGTTGAGACCCAGTACTTC.

V is TRBV27 and J is TRBJ2-5; D may be TRBD1 or TRBD2 (5 bases each). The assigned J gene may be wrong: the sequence end matches TRBJ2-1 better. From germline, CDR1 is MNHEY and CDR2 SMNVEV (reference sequence). The CDR3 has 14 residues. DNA for the CDR3: TGTGCCAGCAGTGACGGAGCCACTAGGGGTGAGCAGTTCTTC. Translation: CASSDGATRGEQFF.

This clonotype has just a few counts. The chain employs TRBV6-1 and TRBJ2-5; 9 nucleotides align to TRBD1. Trimming took 5 bases from V and 3 from J; bases not matched to a gene: 4. The CDR3 is 14 residues long. Germline V gives CDR1 MNHNS, CDR2 SASEGT. The CDR3 is CASSRGQGEETQYF. The CDR3 bases are TGTGCCAGCAGTAGGGGACAGGGAGAAGAGACCCAGTACTTC.

This clonotype was recorded a few times. This chain connects TRBV29-1 to TRBJ2-5, with D maybe TRBD1 (5 bases). Germline V lookup: CDR1 SQVTM, CDR2 ANQGSEA. The CDR3 runs to 13 residues. The V end was cut by 6 bases, the J end by 9 bases, with 20 bases between. In nucleotides, the CDR3 is TGCAGCGTCCGCCTGTCAGGGTGGTTGGCCCAGTACTTC. Translating it yields CSVRLSGWLAQYF. The whole variable domain, remainder taken from reference TRBV29-1 and TRBJ2-5, is SAVISQKPSRDICQRGTSLTIQCQVDSQVTMMFWYRQQPGQSLTLIATANQGSEATYESGFVIDKFPISRPNLTFSTLTVSNMSPEDSSIYLCSVRLSGWLAQYFGPGTRLLVL.

Many counts were recorded for this clonotype. The rearrangement uses TRBV12-3 or TRBV12-4 and TRBJ2-7; D is possibly TRBD1 or TRBD2 (5 bases each). The CDR3 is 13 amino acids. Trimming removed 6 bases from V and 1 base from J, with 10 bases in between. The CDR3 DNA reads as TGTGCCAGCAGGGGGGACGGATCCTACGAGCAGTACTTC. Its translation: CASRGDGSYEQYF.

In its sample, this clonotype was seen a few times. V gene TRBV6-2 or TRBV6-3 combines with J gene TRBJ1-4; 8 bases map to TRBD1. Germline CDR1 reads MNHEY; CDR2 reads SVGEGT. CDR3 size: 14 residues. J gave up 8 bases and V 1 base, and 3 bases lay outside the gene matches. CDR3 in DNA: TGTGCCAGCAGTTACTTGGACAGGGAAGAAAAACTGTTTTTT. Protein product: CASSYLDREEKLFF.

A word on this clonotype: Just one base apart from a much larger clone, this may be a read error. The chain uses TRBV2 and TRBJ2-2; a possible D gene is TRBD2 (5 bases). Germline CDR1 and CDR2: SNHLY and FYNNEI. The CDR3 totals 12 residues. V lost 6 bases and J 3 bases, leaving 5 bases between the germline ends. In DNA form, the CDR3 reads TGTGCCAGCAGGAGGGACACCGGGGAGCTGTTTTTT. Translating gives CASRRDTGELFF. The full variable domain, rest sourced from reference TRBV2 and TRBJ2-2, is EPEVTQTPSHQVTQMGQEVILRCVPISNHLYFYWYRQILGQKVEFLVSFYNNEISEKSEIFDDQFSVERPDGSNFTLKIRSTKLEDSAMYFCASRRDTGELFFGEGSRLTVL.

This clonotype was observed a few times. V usage is TRBV19 and J usage is TRBJ2-7; no definite D call. Trimming removed 6 bases at V and 2 bases at J, with 11 bases between. Germline lookup yields CDR1 LNHDA and CDR2 SQIVND (reference sequence). The CDR3 runs to 13 residues. The CDR3 DNA reads TGTGCCAGTAGCATTCCGGGCCCCTACGAGCAGTACTTC. It translates to CASSIPGPYEQYF.

CDR3 loop: CASSEEGVETQYF. CDR3 coding DNA: TGTGCCAGCAGTGAGGAGGGAGTGGAGACCCAGTACTTC. The chain joins TRBV25-1 to TRBJ2-5, with D perhaps TRBD2 (6 bases). Trimming took 3 bases from V and 5 from J, leaving 10 bases between them. In germline, CDR1 is MGHDK, CDR2 SYGVNS. This CDR3 contains 13 residues. The full variable domain, with the rest looked up from reference TRBV25-1 and TRBJ2-5, is EADIYQTPRYLVIGTGKKITLECSQTMGHDKMYWYQQDPGMELHLIHYSYGVNSTEKGDLSSESTVSRIRTEHFPLTLESARPSHTSQYLCASSEEGVETQYFGPGTRLLVL.

On this clonotype: One junction end disagrees with the germline gene, perhaps due to a read error. The chain has TRBV5-5 and TRBJ2-7, with 7 bases lining up with TRBD1. The V gene's germline CDR1 is SGHKS and CDR2 YYEKEE (reference sequence). This CDR3 has 14 residues. The CDR3 bases are TGTGCCAGCAGCTTAGACAGGGCGTTCTACGAGCATTACTTC. Its translation is CASSLDRAFYEHYF. The whole variable domain, remainder taken from reference TRBV5-5 and TRBJ2-7, is DAGVTQSPTHLIKTRGQQVTLRCSPISGHKSVSWYQQVLGQGPQFIFQYYEKEERGRGNFPDRFSARQFPNYSSELNVNALLLGDSALYLCASSLDRAFYEHYFGPGTRLTVT.

This clonotype came up many times. J is TRBJ2-5 and V is TRBV6-1, with D perhaps TRBD2 (6 bases). The CDR3 is made up of 13 amino acids. Germline CDR1 is MNHNS and CDR2 is SASEGT. The V end was cut by 6 bases, the J end by 2 bases, with 10 bases between. CDR3 in amino acids: CASRGSGQETQYF. The CDR3 coding sequence is TGTGCCAGCAGGGGCAGCGGGCAAGAGACCCAGTACTTC.

V and J are TRBV5-6 and TRBJ2-7; the D is unclear. The V end lost 5 bases, the J end lost 2 bases, and 11 bases lay between the germline ends. CDR3 length equals 13 residues. CDR1 and CDR2 (germline): SGHDT, YYEEEE. Written as DNA, the CDR3 is TGTGCCAGCAGAAAAGGGATGCCCTACGAGCAGTACTTC. Its translation is CASRKGMPYEQYF.

Ten or more counts support this clonotype. The chain links TRBV20-1 to TRBJ2-5; TRBD2 aligns across 7 bases. CDR3 length: 13 residues. Germline V gives CDR1 DFQATT, CDR2 SNEGSKA (reference sequence). J gave up 4 bases and V 7 bases, and 9 bases lay outside the gene matches. CDR3 nucleotide sequence: TGCAGTGTCCCCGACACGGGAGGAGAGACCCAGTACTTC. Translated: CSVPDTGGETQYF.

This chain joins TRBV7-9 and TRBJ1-5; tentative D call: TRBD1 (6 bases). Between the trimmed V and J ends, which lost 4 bases and 4 bases, there was a span of 8 bases. Germline lookup yields CDR1 SEHNR and CDR2 FQNEAQ (reference sequence). The CDR3 is 13 residues long. The CDR3 is CASSSGVNQPQHF. The CDR3 bases are TGTGCCAGCAGCTCAGGGGTAAATCAGCCCCAGCATTTT. The full variable domain, rest sourced from reference TRBV7-9 and TRBJ1-5, is DTGVSQNPRHKITKRGQNVTFRCDPISEHNRLYWYRQTLGQGPEFLTYFQNEAQLEKSRLLSDRFSAERPKGSFSTLEIQRTEQGDSAMYLCASSSGVNQPQHFGDGTRLSIL.

The chain employs TRBV7-2 and TRBJ2-5, with TRBD1 matching 7 bases. With the DNA end fitting TRBJ2-7 better, the J assignment may be wrong. Germline values: CDR1 SGHTA, CDR2 FQGNSA. This CDR3 comprises 14 residues. CDR3 sequence (DNA): TGTGCCAGCAGCGCCCAGACAGGGAAGCACGAGCAGTACTTC. This sequence encodes CASSAQTGKHEQYF.

In regard to this clonotype: One end of the junction does not line up with germline, which may come from a read error. The chain recombines TRBV6-1 with TRBJ1-1; tentative D call: TRBD1 (5 bases). Per the germline V gene, CDR1 is MNHNS and CDR2 is SASEGT. CDR3 length: 16 residues. The CDR3 DNA reads as TGTGCCAGCAGTGAAGGGTTTGGGGGTGGGAACCCTGAAGCTTTCTTT. As protein: CASSEGFGGGNPEAFF.

J is TRBJ2-1 and V is TRBV7-2; a weak D match, TRBD2 (5 bases). The germline V gene encodes CDR1 SGHTA and CDR2 FQGNSA. CDR3 length: 13 amino acids. V shed 4 bases and J shed 9 bases, with 13 bases lying between them. The DNA for the CDR3 is TGTGCCAGCAGCTCCCTTAAGAGCGGTGAGCAGTTCTTC. This sequence encodes CASSSLKSGEQFF.